The 18 T cell receptor beta chains listed next were all sequenced from one sample in a study of cytomegalovirus exposure and HLA in healthy donors. Primers included in the PCR were 60 Vbeta and 13 Jbeta primers. The assay was immunoSEQ multiplex PCR, and TCRdb's table has in-frame clones only and misses some. The table lists about 200,000 clones, roughly 13% of them singletons. The sequenced material came from PBMCs. These receptors all come from a man over 45 in good health and CMV-seropositive.

A note on this clone: Without the conserved terminal phenylalanine or tryptophan, this CDR3 likely stems from a read error. The chain couples TRBV2 to TRBJ1-5; 8 positions match TRBD1. With V trimmed by 5 bases and J by 5 bases, 5 bases remained unmatched. Germline V CDR1 and CDR2: SNHLY, FYNNEI. There are 14 residues in the CDR3. CDR3 loop: CASSSRGRDQPQHV. The CDR3 coding sequence is TGTGCCAGCAGTAGCAGGGGGCGCGATCAGCCCCAGCATGTT.

Here the CDR3 DNA reads TGCGCCAGCAGCCAAGATTCAGCGGGGGGCCTCACAGATACGCAGTATTTT. It is translated as CASSQDSAGGLTDTQYF. This chain links TRBV4-3 with TRBJ2-3; 9 bases align to TRBD2. This CDR3 contains 17 residues. Germline V gives CDR1 LGHNA, CDR2 YSLEER. V shed 0 bases, J shed 2 bases, and the junction held 6 bases outside the gene matches.

A few counts support this clone. The genes are TRBV6-5 and TRBJ1-2; no definite D call. There are 14 residues in the CDR3. Germline CDR1 MNHEY, CDR2 SVGAGI. Trimming shortened V by 0 bases and J by 2 bases, and 7 bases separated the two germline ends. CDR3 amino acids: CASSYSPGNYGYTF. In DNA form, the CDR3 reads TGTGCCAGCAGTTACTCTCCAGGAAACTATGGCTACACCTTC.

The V call is TRBV9, the J call TRBJ2-3, with no clear D. Germline CDR1 is SGDLS and CDR2 is YYNGEE. The CDR3 covers 13 residues. The V end lost 0 bases, the J end lost 2 bases, and 4 bases lay between the germline ends. The DNA of the CDR3 is TGTGCCAGCAGCGTAGCTGTCACAGATACGCAGTATTTT. Its translation is CASSVAVTDTQYF.

The chain carries TRBV14 and TRBJ1-1; 7 nucleotides align to TRBD1. V trimming: 3 bases; J trimming: 9 bases; junction bases outside the gene matches: 7. The V gene's germline CDR1 is SGHDN and CDR2 FVKESK. This CDR3 is built from 13 residues. The CDR3: CASSQETGRKAFF. Here the CDR3 DNA reads TGTGCCAGCAGCCAGGAGACAGGGAGGAAAGCTTTCTTT.

This clone has just a few counts. V is TRBV5-1 and J is TRBJ1-1; TRBD1 is a possible D gene (6 bases). CDR1 is SGHRS and CDR2 is YFSETQ in the germline V gene. Trimming stripped 0 bases from V and 2 bases from J, with 11 bases between. The CDR3 has 15 amino acids. Here the CDR3 reads CASSLETGYNTEAFF. In DNA, the CDR3 is TGCGCCAGCAGCTTGGAAACAGGGTACAACACTGAAGCTTTCTTT. Combining the CDR3 with reference TRBV5-1 and TRBJ1-1 gives the whole variable domain KAGVTQTPRYLIKTRGQQVTLSCSPISGHRSVSWYQQTPGQGLQFLFEYFSETQRNKGNFPGRFSGRQFSNSRSEMNVSTLELGDSALYLCASSLETGYNTEAFFGQGTRLTVV.

This clone has only a few counts. The chain has TRBV19 and TRBJ2-3; D call uncertain. Trimming left V 3 bases short and J 2 bases short, with 6 bases between. Germline loops: CDR1 LNHDA, CDR2 SQIVND (reference sequence). The CDR3 has 13 amino acids. This chain's CDR3 is CASSIAVTDTQYF. In DNA form, the CDR3 reads TGTGCCAGTAGTATCGCGGTCACAGATACGCAGTATTTT.

This clone has just a few counts. The chain carries TRBV21-1 and TRBJ1-2; no check of the table's D call, TRBD1, against the DNA was made. TRBV21-1 is reported as a pseudogene. This CDR3 spans 14 amino acids. CDR3 protein: CASTKTTANYGYTF. The CDR3 DNA follows: TGTGCCAGCACTAAGACGACAGCTAACTATGGCTACACCTTC.

This clone showed up just a few times. The chain combines TRBV6-6 with TRBJ2-4, with a weak D call TRBD1 (6 bases). Germline-derived CDR1 and CDR2 are MNHNY and SVGAGI (reference sequence). V shed 7 bases and J shed 0 bases, with 16 bases lying between them. This CDR3 contains 16 residues. The CDR3 sequence: CASTPQGPLAKNIQYF. CDR3 coding DNA: TGTGCCAGCACCCCACAGGGCCCCTTAGCCAAAAACATTCAGTACTTC.

This clone was counted only a few times. The rearrangement joins TRBV21-1 to TRBJ1-5; the tabulated D call, TRBD1, remains unverified against the DNA. TRBV21-1 has pseudogene status. The CDR3 totals 17 residues. This CDR3 reads CASSKPGAGPHRQPQHF. CDR3 DNA sequence: TGTGCCAGCAGCAAACCTGGGGCCGGGCCCCATCGTCAGCCCCAGCATTTT.

This chain connects TRBV28 to TRBJ1-2; 8 nucleotides align to TRBD1. The CDR3 runs 12 residues. Looked up from germline, CDR1 is MDHEN and CDR2 is SYDVKM. With 2 bases clipped from V and 8 bases from J, the junction kept 1 base outside the gene matches. CDR3 in amino acids: CASSLDRGGYTF. The DNA of the CDR3 is TGTGCCAGCAGTTTAGACAGGGGCGGCTACACCTTC.

A remark on this clone: The same CDR3 arises from other DNA sequences in this sample as well. The genes are TRBV14 and TRBJ1-4; 9 bases are a match to TRBD1. CDR1 and CDR2 (germline): SGHDN, FVKESK. With V trimmed by 4 bases and J by 5 bases, 2 bases remained unmatched. There are 14 residues in the CDR3. The CDR3 DNA sequence: TGTGCCAGCAGCCCGGGACAGGGCAATGAAAAACTGTTTTTT. Protein sequence: CASSPGQGNEKLFF.

The chain employs TRBV23-1 and TRBJ2-5; D gene ambiguous. TRBV23-1 is filed as an ORF, its function uncertain. Trimming shortened V by 2 bases and J by 5 bases, and 12 bases separated the two germline ends. CDR3 length: 14 residues. The CDR3 is CASSQEHTPETQYF. As DNA, the CDR3 is TGCGCCAGCAGTCAAGAACACACCCCGGAGACCCAGTACTTC.

The chain combines TRBV28 with TRBJ2-3; 11 nucleotides line up with TRBD1. Unmatched junction bases numbered 8, after V lost 3 bases and J lost 0 bases. This CDR3 has 18 residues. Germline V lookup: CDR1 MDHEN, CDR2 SYDVKM. As DNA, the CDR3 is TGTGCCAGCAGTTTTTTCCCCGGGACAGGGGGGAGCACAGATACGCAGTATTTT. It specifies CASSFFPGTGGSTDTQYF.

The CDR3: CAISESEGPAPNTEAFF. For the CDR3, the DNA is TGTGCCATCAGTGAGTCTGAGGGCCCCGCCCCGAACACTGAAGCTTTCTTT. This chain links TRBV10-3 with TRBJ1-1; the D is unclear. In germline, CDR1 is ENHRY, CDR2 SYGVKD. Trimming cost V 0 bases and J 1 base, with 15 bases left between them. The CDR3 spans 17 residues.

V usage is TRBV5-1 and J usage is TRBJ1-1; the match to TRBD1 covers 10 bases. CDR1 is SGHRS, CDR2 YFSETQ, per germline. The CDR3 spans 18 residues. Losses at the gene ends were 4 bases for V and 1 base for J; bases not matched to a gene: 13. CDR3 nucleotide sequence: TGCGCCAGCAGCCTAGCTCCCGGGACAGGGGCAGAGAACACTGAAGCTTTCTTT. This encodes CASSLAPGTGAENTEAFF.

This clone was found a few times. J is TRBJ1-1 and V is TRBV7-2, with D uncertain. This CDR3 comprises 14 residues. V lost 5 bases, J lost 1 base, and 11 bases lay in between. The germline gives CDR1 SGHTA, CDR2 FQGNSA. The chain's CDR3 is CASSHGRRNTEAFF. CDR3 nucleotides: TGTGCCAGCAGCCACGGGAGGAGGAACACTGAAGCTTTCTTT.

With respect to this clone: A junction end diverges from the germline sequence, so it may reflect a read error. This chain joins TRBV5-4 and TRBJ1-2, with no clear D. The CDR3 consists of 13 residues. Germline values: CDR1 SGHNT, CDR2 YYREEE (reference sequence). CDR3 DNA: TGTGCCAGAAGCTTGGATGGCCTTTATGGCTACACCTTC. This encodes CARSLDGLYGYTF.